The 8 T cell receptor beta chains listed next were all sequenced from one sample in a study of blood T cells in healthy people across ages. Combining a sample-barcoded 5' primer with a J-beta primer mix, a second PCR ran for roughly 7 to 12 cycles. TCRdb called the 5' RACE reads again in MiXCR, with one record for every CDR3 protein. The sample consists of some 1.5 million distinct CDR3 sequences, approximately 39% of them appearing once. The sequenced sample consisted of blood. These TCRs come from a young woman in good health.

This clonotype was observed a few times. The chain uses TRBV6-2 or TRBV6-3 and TRBJ2-7; 12 positions match TRBD2. V lost 7 bases to trimming and J lost 7 bases; unmatched junction nucleotides: 14. CDR1 and CDR2 (germline): MNHEY, SVGEGT. The CDR3 has 16 amino acids. The CDR3 bases are TGTGCCAGCAACCCCACCGCTAGCGGGAGGGCCAATGAGCAGTACTTC. Its protein product is CASNPTASGRANEQYF.

This rearrangement joins TRBV20-1 to TRBJ1-1; D unclear. The CDR3 loop spans 15 amino acids. Trimming stripped 0 bases from V and 0 bases from J, with 11 bases between. CDR1 is DFQATT and CDR2 is SNEGSKA in the germline V gene (reference sequence). The chain's CDR3 is CSAREKTPMNTEAFF. For the CDR3, the DNA is TGCAGTGCTAGAGAAAAGACACCCATGAACACTGAAGCTTTCTTT.

This clonotype was counted between two and nine times. The chain has TRBV20-1 and TRBJ1-1, with D hard to call. This CDR3 has 16 residues. Germline V lookup: CDR1 DFQATT, CDR2 SNEGSKA (reference sequence). Trimming took 4 bases from V and 3 from J, leaving 21 bases between them. The CDR3, as DNA: TGCAGTGCTAAAGACTCTGATGGGAGGGAATACACTGAAGCTTTCTTT. Its protein product is CSAKDSDGREYTEAFF.

The sample holds many counts of this clonotype. The J gene is TRBJ1-2, the V gene TRBV7-2; D not resolved. The CDR3 length is 13 residues. Per the germline V gene, CDR1 is SGHTA and CDR2 is FQGNSA. Trimming cost V 5 bases and J 2 bases, with 9 bases left between them. In DNA, the CDR3 is TGTGCCAGCAGCGCGAGTGTGAACTATGGCTACACCTTC. Translation gives CASSASVNYGYTF. Full variable domain (remainder filled in from reference TRBV7-2 and TRBJ1-2): GAGVSQSPSNKVTEKGKDVELRCDPISGHTALYWYRQSLGQGLEFLIYFQGNSAPDKSGLPSDRFSAERTGGSVSTLTIQRTQQEDSAVYLCASSASVNYGYTFGSGTRLTVV.

This chain joins TRBV20-1 and TRBJ2-5; D tentatively reads TRBD1 or TRBD2 (5 bases each). CDR1 and CDR2 (germline): DFQATT, SNEGSKA (reference sequence). CDR3 length: 12 amino acids. Trimming cost V 6 bases and J 7 bases, with 15 bases left between them. The CDR3 nucleotides read TGCAGTGCCATTACAGGACTTGGGACCCAGTACTTC. This translates into CSAITGLGTQYF.

This clonotype was counted between two and nine times. The chain has TRBV5-1 and TRBJ1-2; 8 nucleotides align to TRBD1. CDR1 and CDR2 from the germline V gene are SGHRS and YFSETQ. The CDR3 spans 12 residues. V trimming: 4 bases; J trimming: 6 bases; junction bases outside the gene matches: 2. CDR3 DNA: TGCGCCAGCAGCCCGGGACAGGATGGCTACACCTTC. Amino acids: CASSPGQDGYTF. The full variable domain, its missing parts supplied by reference TRBV5-1 and TRBJ1-2, is KAGVTQTPRYLIKTRGQQVTLSCSPISGHRSVSWYQQTPGQGLQFLFEYFSETQRNKGNFPGRFSGRQFSNSRSEMNVSTLELGDSALYLCASSPGQDGYTFGSGTRLTVV.

V and J are TRBV20-1 and TRBJ2-1, with a tentative D call TRBD2 (6 bases). The CDR3 runs to 13 residues. V lost 3 bases to trimming and J lost 7 bases, with 13 bases between them. CDR1 and CDR2 (germline): DFQATT, SNEGSKA (reference sequence). DNA for the CDR3: TGCAGTGCTAGGGTTAGGAGGGAAAATGAGCAGTTCTTC. It translates to CSARVRRENEQFF.

The chain employs TRBV4-1 and TRBJ1-6; D gene uncertain. Trimming cost V 6 bases and J 7 bases, with 10 bases left between them. Germline CDR1 and CDR2: MGHRA and YSYEKL. CDR3 length equals 13 residues. CDR3 in DNA: TGCGCCAGCAGGGGGATAGGGAATTCACCCCTCCACTTT. Its protein product is CASRGIGNSPLHF.